This TCR beta chain was identified in a study of regulatory T cells in long-lasting Graves disease. Time point: newly diagnosed GD, antithyroid drugs for less than 3 months. The authors made the TCR library using RNA they extracted from PBMCs. In each case, Graves' disease was diagnosed per American Thyroid Association guidelines. V was trimmed by 2 bases and J by 6 bases, leaving 17 bases between them. Germline V gene data show CDR1 as SGHRS and CDR2 as YFSETQ. CDR3 length: 15 residues. This clonotype turned up a few times. To make TCR beta libraries, researchers used iRepertoire HTBI primers and Arm-PCR of CDR3 regions. TCRdb reanalysed the multiplex PCR reads using MiXCR and keeps one entry per CDR3 protein. The sample holds under 700,000 distinct CDR3 sequences, 15% to 20% seen once. These data were likewise used in another study, on T cells in Graves' hyperthyroidism and ophthalmopathy. That publication notes: Each diagnosis drew on symptoms, thyroxine, TRAb, thyroid ultrasound and orbital computed tomography findings. Progression to ophthalmopathy was predicted a median of about 6.6 months early.

The sample was peripheral blood mononuclear cells (PBMCs), taken at new diagnosis, from a patient treated with antithyroid drugs. The V and J genes are TRBV5-1 and TRBJ1-2, with TRBD1 as a possible D gene (5 bases). The receptor's source is a woman aged 40 to 65 with Graves disease. CDR3 sequence reads: CASSFGSSPGDGYTF. CDR3 nucleotides: TGCGCCAGCAGCTTTGGCAGCTCCCCGGGGGATGGCTACACCTTC.